This is a list of T cell receptor beta chains from one sample in a study of identifying expanded T cells in peripheral blood. The method was immunoSEQ multiplex PCR; TCRdb's version includes in-frame clones alone and lacks a portion of them. The sample holds over 65,000 clones; roughly 90% are singletons and the top ten take 7% to 7.5%. The specimen sequenced was blood. The receptors were sampled from a person aged 18 to 70 in good health. Both conserved end residues are part of each CDR3. D genes are given only for firm matches. The size of a clone is reported for some rows only, either as once, few or many, or as a class for expanded clones.

v_call,clone_size,j_call,d_call,cdr3_nt,cdr3_aa
TRBV5-4,once,TRBJ1-6,.,TGTGCCAGCAGCTTAGGTCAGGGGAATTCACCCCTCCACTTT,CASSLGQGNSPLHF
TRBV4-1,.,TRBJ2-2,.,TGCGCCAGCAGCCCGTCCGGAGAAAGAGCGAACACCGGGGAGCTGTTTTTT,CASSPSGERANTGELFF
TRBV11-2,once,TRBJ2-3,TRBD2,TGTGCCAGCAGCTTTTTAACGGGGGGAGGGGGCACAGATACGCAGTATTTT,CASSFLTGGGGTDTQYF
TRBV6-5,.,TRBJ1-1,TRBD1,TGTGCCAGCAGTCAAACAGGGGAAAGTGAAGCTTTCTTT,CASSQTGESEAFF
TRBV18,once,TRBJ2-5,.,TGTGCCAGCTCACCTATACCGACGGGTGAGACCCAGTACTTC,CASSPIPTGETQYF
TRBV28,.,TRBJ2-1,TRBD2,TGTGCCAGCGGCCTGACTAGCGCCAACAATGAGCAGTTCTTC,CASGLTSANNEQFF
TRBV5-6,.,TRBJ2-2,.,TGTGCCAGCAGCTTGGCCCTCCCGGGACTGGGGGGCGGCGGGGAGCTGTTTTTT,CASSLALPGLGGGGELFF
TRBV7-6,.,TRBJ2-2,.,TGTGCCAGCAGCTTAGAGAGCGGACCGAACACCGGGGAGCTGTTTTTT,CASSLESGPNTGELFF
TRBV27,.,TRBJ1-1,.,TGTGCCAGCAGGTTATCGGGATTGAACACTGAAGCTTTCTTT,CASRLSGLNTEAFF
TRBV6-4,.,TRBJ1-1,TRBD1,TGTGCCAGCAGATTGGCAGGGGGCACTGAAGCTTTCTTT,CASRLAGGTEAFF
TRBV5-6,.,TRBJ2-5,.,TGTGCCAGCAGCCTCCCGACAGGTGGCCAGCAAGAGACCCAGTACTTC,CASSLPTGGQQETQYF
TRBV7-9,.,TRBJ1-5,TRBD1,TGTGCCAGCAGTCAGGGGGCAGGCAATCAGCCCCAGCATTTT,CASSQGAGNQPQHF
TRBV15,.,TRBJ2-6,.,TGTGCCACCAGCCCAGGGACGGGGTCTGGGGCCAACGTCCTGACTTTC,CATSPGTGSGANVLTF
TRBV6-4,.,TRBJ2-3,TRBD2,TGTGCCAGCAGTGACGTAGCGGGAGGGCCAGATACGCAGTATTTT,CASSDVAGGPDTQYF
TRBV6-1,.,TRBJ1-2,.,TGTGCCAGCACGCGTCTGAGCTATGGCTACACCTTC,CASTRLSYGYTF
TRBV5-8,.,TRBJ2-1,.,TGTGCCAGCTTTGGGCCTGGACTTACCTACAATGAGCAGTTCTTC,CASFGPGLTYNEQFF
TRBV30,.,TRBJ1-1,TRBD1,TGTGCCTGGAGTAAGGGACAGGGGGCTGGGATGAACACTGAAGCTTTCTTT,CAWSKGQGAGMNTEAFF
TRBV30,.,TRBJ2-1,TRBD1,TGTGCCTGGAGCCGCAAGGACAGGGGGCGCGGGAATGAGCAGTTCTTC,CAWSRKDRGRGNEQFF
TRBV18,.,TRBJ2-2,.,TGTGCCAGCTCTCCAGGAGGCACCGGGGAGCTGTTTTTT,CASSPGGTGELFF
TRBV7-3,once,TRBJ1-2,TRBD1,TGTGCCAGCAGCCTTGGACAGGGCGGCTATGGCTACACCTTC,CASSLGQGGYGYTF
TRBV13,.,TRBJ2-7,TRBD2,TGTGCCAGCAGGCGCGCAGCGGGAGACTCCTACGAGCAGTACTTC,CASRRAAGDSYEQYF
TRBV7-2,.,TRBJ2-6,.,TGTGCCAGCAGCTTAGCTGTCAGCTCTGGGGCCAACGTCCTGACTTTC,CASSLAVSSGANVLTF
TRBV2,.,TRBJ1-2,TRBD1,TGTGCCAGCAGACCAGGGGGCGTAATCTATGGCTACACCTTC,CASRPGGVIYGYTF